The clone carrying this T cell receptor (beta chain) has a handful of counts. The antigen remains unidentified. The data were obtained in a study of beta chain features in type 1 diabetes. Study as a whole: The examined sorted cells totaled 107,917,701 across samples. Study-level findings and limits: Patients and controls would be equally affected if PCR favored shorter templates. Fewer insertions but more deletions were seen at VDJ junctions in type 1 diabetes patients. The naive, central memory and Treg TCRB repertoires of patients appeared to be more similar to one another than those of healthy donors. A moderate, significant TCRB CDR3 shortening appeared in type 1 diabetes across four CD4+ subsets.

The study reverse transcribed the entire isolated RNA, so it sequenced expressed TCRB transcripts. The table came from immunoSEQ multiplex PCR; TCRdb's copy has only in-frame clones and leaves some out. The repertoire includes some 660,000 clones, more than 12% of them detected once, and 0.035% to 0.045% sits in the top ten. Sequences were obtained from naive CD4+ T cells from blood. The receptor was derived from a man in his late teens or twenties with type 1 diabetes.

CDR3 nucleotide sequence: TGTGCCCCCCGTCAGGGGTTTGAGTACAATGAGCAGTTCTTC. Translation: CAPRQGFEYNEQFF. J is TRBJ2-1 and V is TRBV7-9; weak D call: TRBD1 (6 bases). CDR3 length: 14 residues. V lost 11 bases and J 4 bases, leaving 18 bases between the germline ends. CDR1 is SEHNR and CDR2 is FQNEAQ in the germline V gene (reference sequence). The whole variable domain, remainder taken from reference TRBV7-9 and TRBJ2-1, is DTGVSQNPRHKITKRGQNVTFRCDPISEHNRLYWYRQTLGQGPEFLTYFQNEAQLEKSRLLSDRFSAERPKGSFSTLEIQRTEQGDSAMYLCAPRQGFEYNEQFFGPGTRLTVL.